The 5 T cell receptor beta chains below all came from one sample that was sequenced in a study of radiation and T cells in renal cell carcinoma. TCRdb's copy holds only in-frame clones and misses some; the assay was immunoSEQ multiplex PCR. In the table there are 150,000 to 160,000 clones, 80% to 90% of which are singletons. The sample's time point: blood 2 weeks post-SBRT. This sample's treatment: 15 Gy SBRT to primary tumor, nephrectomy 4 weeks later. Sequencing was performed on blood, taken from a patient whose treatment included radiotherapy and nephrectomy. The origin of the receptors is a woman aged 50 to 60 with renal cell carcinoma.

The V call is TRBV9, the J call TRBJ1-2, with 8 bases identical to TRBD1. The germline CDR1 and CDR2 sequences are SGDLS and YYNGEE. This CDR3 is built from 13 residues. Trimming at V came to 0 bases and at J to 8 bases, leaving 3 bases not matched to a gene. The CDR3 is CASSVDAGGGYTF. The CDR3 region has the DNA TGTGCCAGCAGCGTAGATGCAGGGGGCGGCTACACCTTC.

The chain has TRBV5-6 and TRBJ1-1; D remains ambiguous. Trimming stripped 4 bases from V and 0 bases from J, with 10 bases between. The germline gives CDR1 SGHDT, CDR2 YYEEEE. The CDR3 has 14 amino acids. The CDR3 DNA reads TGTGCCAGCAGCCAGCGTATTCTGAACACTGAAGCTTTCTTT. This encodes CASSQRILNTEAFF.

The chain carries TRBV7-2 and TRBJ1-2, with D possibly TRBD1 on 5 matching bases. The V end was cut by 1 base, the J end by 7 bases, with 25 bases between. Germline V gene sequence: CDR1 SGHTA, CDR2 FQGNSA. The CDR3 extends over 18 amino acids. The CDR3 DNA is TGTGCCAGCAGCTTAGTCTCGACCTTCAGGATCCTGGGGGGTGGCTACACCTTC. Its translation: CASSLVSTFRILGGGYTF.

This rearrangement joins TRBV11-2 to TRBJ2-7, with D uncertain. Germline V lookup: CDR1 SGHAT, CDR2 FQNNGV. This CDR3 contains 16 residues. Trimming removed 3 bases at V and 6 bases at J, with 21 bases between. CDR3 protein: CASSFIRATNRFEQYF. The CDR3 nucleotides read TGTGCCAGCAGCTTTATCCGGGCTACAAATAGGTTCGAGCAGTACTTC.

The CDR3 here is CASSPDPHIYGYTF. The CDR3 nucleotides are TGCGCCAGCAGCCCGGATCCGCACATCTATGGCTACACCTTC. The rearrangement joins TRBV5-1 to TRBJ1-2; D gene ambiguous. The CDR3 totals 14 residues. Germline lookup yields CDR1 SGHRS and CDR2 YFSETQ. V dropped 4 bases and J dropped 4 bases, with 14 bases sitting between them.